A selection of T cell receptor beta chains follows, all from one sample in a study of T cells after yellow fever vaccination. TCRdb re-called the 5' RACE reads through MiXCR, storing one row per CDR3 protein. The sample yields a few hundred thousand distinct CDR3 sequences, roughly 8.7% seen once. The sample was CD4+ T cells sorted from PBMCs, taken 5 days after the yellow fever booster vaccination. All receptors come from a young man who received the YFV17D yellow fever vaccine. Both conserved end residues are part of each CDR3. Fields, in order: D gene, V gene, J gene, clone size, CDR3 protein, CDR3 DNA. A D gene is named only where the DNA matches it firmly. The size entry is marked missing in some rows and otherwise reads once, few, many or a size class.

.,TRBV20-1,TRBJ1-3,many,CSASLRGENTIYF,TGCAGTGCTAGCCTCCGGGGAGAGAACACCATATATTTT
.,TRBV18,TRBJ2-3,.,CASSPPSAGSDTQYF,TGTGCCAGCTCACCACCGTCGGCAGGGTCCGATACGCAGTATTTT
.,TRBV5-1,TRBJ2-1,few,CASSMAAGSLHNEQFF,TGCGCCAGCAGCATGGCGGCGGGGAGCCTCCACAATGAGCAGTTCTTC
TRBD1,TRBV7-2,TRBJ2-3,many,CASSPRTGPDTQYF,TGTGCCAGCAGCCCTCGGACAGGCCCAGATACGCAGTATTTT
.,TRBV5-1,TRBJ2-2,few,CASSLKGDGTGELFF,TGCGCCAGCAGCTTGAAGGGGGATGGCACCGGGGAGCTGTTTTTT
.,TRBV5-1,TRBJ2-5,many,CASSYSTSIETQYF,TGCGCCAGCAGCTACAGCACTAGTATTGAGACCCAGTACTTC
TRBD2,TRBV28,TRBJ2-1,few,CASSLRSGDYNEQFF,TGTGCCAGCAGTTTACGCAGCGGGGACTACAATGAGCAGTTCTTC
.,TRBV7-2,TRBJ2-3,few,CASSIATDTQYF,TGTGCCAGCAGCATAGCGACAGATACGCAGTATTTT
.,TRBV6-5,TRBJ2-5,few,CASSYTLSWGEETQYF,TGTGCCAGCAGTTACACCCTATCTTGGGGGGAAGAGACCCAGTACTTC
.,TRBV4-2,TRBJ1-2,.,CASSQDQGQDNYTF,TGTGCCAGCAGCCAAGATCAGGGTCAGGATAACTACACCTTC
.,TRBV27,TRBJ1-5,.,CASKLREGVSNQPQHF,TGTGCCAGCAAATTAAGGGAAGGTGTTAGCAATCAGCCCCAGCATTTT
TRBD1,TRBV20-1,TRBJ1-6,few,CSARAGQGIFSPLHF,TGCAGTGCTAGAGCCGGACAGGGGATTTTTTCACCCCTCCACTTT
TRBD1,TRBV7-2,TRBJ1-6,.,CASSIQGTPLHF,TGTGCCAGCAGCATACAGGGGACACCCCTCCACTTT
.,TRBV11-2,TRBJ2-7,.,CASSQVVGEQYF,TGTGCCAGCAGCCAGGTGGTGGGCGAGCAGTACTTC
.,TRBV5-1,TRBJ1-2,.,CASSLAGPSDGYTF,TGCGCCAGCAGCTTGGCGGGGCCCTCCGATGGCTACACCTTC
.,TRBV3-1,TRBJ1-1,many,CASSRVGNTEAFF,TGTGCCAGCAGCCGGGTGGGAAACACTGAAGCTTTCTTT
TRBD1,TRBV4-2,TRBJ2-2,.,CASSLVGTANTGELFF,TGTGCCAGCAGTCTAGTCGGGACAGCGAACACCGGGGAGCTGTTTTTT
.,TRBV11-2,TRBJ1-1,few,CASSPLSPAKQYLKAFF,TGTGCCAGCAGCCCTCTAAGTCCGGCCAAGCAATACCTGAAAGCTTTCTTT
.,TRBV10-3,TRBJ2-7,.,CAISESRRSYEQYF,TGTGCCATCAGTGAGTCGCGGCGGAGTTACGAGCAGTACTTC
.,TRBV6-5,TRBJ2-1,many,CASSRDIYNEQFF,TGTGCCAGCAGCAGGGACATCTACAATGAGCAGTTCTTC
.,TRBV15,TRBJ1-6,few,CATRARGLGNSPLHF,TGTGCCACCAGAGCTAGGGGGTTGGGAAATTCACCCCTCCACTTT
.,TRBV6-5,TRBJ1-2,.,CASSYQGWDGYTF,TGTGCCAGCAGTTACCAGGGATGGGATGGCTACACCTTC